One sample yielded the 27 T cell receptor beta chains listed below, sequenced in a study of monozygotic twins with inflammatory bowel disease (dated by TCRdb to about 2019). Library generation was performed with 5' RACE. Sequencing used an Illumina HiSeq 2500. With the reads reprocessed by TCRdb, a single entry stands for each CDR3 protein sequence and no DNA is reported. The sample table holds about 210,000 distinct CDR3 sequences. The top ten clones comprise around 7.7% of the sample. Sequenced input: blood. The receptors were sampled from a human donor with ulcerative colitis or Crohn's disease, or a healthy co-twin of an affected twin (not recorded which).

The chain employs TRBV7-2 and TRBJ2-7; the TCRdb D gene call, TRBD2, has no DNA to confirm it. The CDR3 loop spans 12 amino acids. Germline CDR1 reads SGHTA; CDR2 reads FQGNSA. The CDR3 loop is CASSNSPGEQYF.

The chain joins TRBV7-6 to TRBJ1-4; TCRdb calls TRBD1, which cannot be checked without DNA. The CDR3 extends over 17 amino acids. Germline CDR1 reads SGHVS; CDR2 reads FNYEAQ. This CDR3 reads CASSPRTGGAVSEKLFF.

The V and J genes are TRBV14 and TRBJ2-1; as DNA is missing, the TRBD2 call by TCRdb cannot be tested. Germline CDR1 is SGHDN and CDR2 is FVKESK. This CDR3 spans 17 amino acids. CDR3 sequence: CASSLGLLAGGYNEQFF.

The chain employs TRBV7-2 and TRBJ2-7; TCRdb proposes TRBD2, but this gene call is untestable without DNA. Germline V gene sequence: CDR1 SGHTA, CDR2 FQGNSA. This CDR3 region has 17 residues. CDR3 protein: CASSLNSGGSKTYEQYF.

CDR3 loop: CASSLGSAGSGANVLTF. The chain joins TRBV5-1 to TRBJ2-6. From germline, CDR1 is SGHRS and CDR2 YFSETQ. The length of the CDR3 is 17 residues.

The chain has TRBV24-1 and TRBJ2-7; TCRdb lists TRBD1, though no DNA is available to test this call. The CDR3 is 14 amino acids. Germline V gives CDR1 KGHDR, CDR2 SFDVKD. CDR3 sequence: CATPSERTMGEQYF.

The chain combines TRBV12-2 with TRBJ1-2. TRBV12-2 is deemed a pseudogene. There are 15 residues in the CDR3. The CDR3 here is CASLDHQDPNYGYTF.

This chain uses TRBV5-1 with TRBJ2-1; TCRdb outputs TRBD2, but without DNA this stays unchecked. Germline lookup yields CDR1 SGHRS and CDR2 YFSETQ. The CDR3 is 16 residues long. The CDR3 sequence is CASSPGTSGGHNEQFF.

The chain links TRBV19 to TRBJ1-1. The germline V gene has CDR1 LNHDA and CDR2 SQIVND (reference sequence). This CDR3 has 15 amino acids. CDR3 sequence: CASRRRDLQNTEAFF.

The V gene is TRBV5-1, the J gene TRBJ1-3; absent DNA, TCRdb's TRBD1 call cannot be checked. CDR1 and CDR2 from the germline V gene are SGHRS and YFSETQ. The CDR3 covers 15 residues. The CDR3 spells CASSLAGTNGNTIYF.

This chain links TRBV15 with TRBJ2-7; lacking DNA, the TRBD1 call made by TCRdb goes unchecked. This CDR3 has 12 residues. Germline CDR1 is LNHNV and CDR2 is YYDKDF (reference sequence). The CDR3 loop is CATAQVPYEQYF. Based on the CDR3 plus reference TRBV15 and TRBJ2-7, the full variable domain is DAMVIQNPRYQVTQFGKPVTLSCSQTLNHNVMYWYQQKSSQAPKLLFHYYDKDFNNEADTPDNFQSRRPNTSFCFLDIRSPGLGDTAMYLCATAQVPYEQYFGPGTRLTVT.

CDR3 sequence: CASSQGGGLAGGNEQFF. This chain links TRBV4-3 with TRBJ2-1; the TCRdb D gene call, TRBD2, has no DNA to confirm it. Germline loops: CDR1 LGHNA, CDR2 YSLEER. The CDR3 has 17 amino acids.

The chain's CDR3 is CASSLDGGNQPQHF. The rearrangement joins TRBV12-3 or TRBV12-4 to TRBJ1-5. The CDR3 spans 14 residues.

CDR3 sequence reads: CASSPGLAGSEQFF. The chain couples TRBV7-2 to TRBJ2-1; TCRdb outputs TRBD2, but without DNA this stays unchecked. The germline CDR1 and CDR2 sequences are SGHTA and FQGNSA. This CDR3 spans 14 amino acids. Variable domain in full (rest from reference TRBV7-2 and TRBJ2-1): GAGVSQSPSNKVTEKGKDVELRCDPISGHTALYWYRQSLGQGLEFLIYFQGNSAPDKSGLPSDRFSAERTGGSVSTLTIQRTQQEDSAVYLCASSPGLAGSEQFFGPGTRLTVL.

This CDR3 reads CSGTPGGVETQYF. V is TRBV29-1 and J is TRBJ2-5; TCRdb indicates TRBD1, and absent DNA this call remains unverified. The CDR3 runs 13 residues. The germline V gene has CDR1 SQVTM and CDR2 ANQGSEA. Together with reference TRBV29-1 and TRBJ2-5, the CDR3 gives the full variable domain: SAVISQKPSRDICQRGTSLTIQCQVDSQVTMMFWYRQQPGQSLTLIATANQGSEATYESGFVIDKFPISRPNLTFSTLTVSNMSPEDSSIYLCSGTPGGVETQYFGPGTRLLVL.

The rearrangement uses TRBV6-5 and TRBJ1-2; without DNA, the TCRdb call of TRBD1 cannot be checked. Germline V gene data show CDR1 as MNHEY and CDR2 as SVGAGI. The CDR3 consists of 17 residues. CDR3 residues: CASTPHLTATRDYGYTF.

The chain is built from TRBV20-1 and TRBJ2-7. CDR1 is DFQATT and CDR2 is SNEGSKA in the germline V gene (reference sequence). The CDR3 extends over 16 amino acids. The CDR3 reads CSARDRTLTLLYEQYF.

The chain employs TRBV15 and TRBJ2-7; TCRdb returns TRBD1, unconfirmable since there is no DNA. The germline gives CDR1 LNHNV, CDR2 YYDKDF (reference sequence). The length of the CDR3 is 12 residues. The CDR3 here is CATGQDRAEQYF.

This chain's CDR3 is CASSPRDREDLGFGANVLTF. The V gene is TRBV11-1, the J gene TRBJ2-6; there is no DNA to check the TCRdb D call of TRBD1. The V gene's germline CDR1 is SGHAT and CDR2 FQDESV (reference sequence). This CDR3 has 20 residues.

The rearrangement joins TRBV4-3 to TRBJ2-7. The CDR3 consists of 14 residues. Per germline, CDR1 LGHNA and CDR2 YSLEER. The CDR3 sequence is CASSQDWPPYEQYF.

CDR3 protein: CATSRVLAGGTDTQYF. The chain employs TRBV15 and TRBJ2-3; TCRdb gives TRBD2 as the D gene, but with no DNA this cannot be confirmed. CDR1 and CDR2 from the germline V gene are LNHNV and YYDKDF (reference sequence). This CDR3 is built from 16 residues.

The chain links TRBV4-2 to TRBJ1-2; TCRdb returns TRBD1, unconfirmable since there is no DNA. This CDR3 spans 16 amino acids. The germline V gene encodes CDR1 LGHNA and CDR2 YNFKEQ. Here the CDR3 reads CASSQGDRGHNYGYTF.

CDR3 region: CAWKRQMQNTEAFF. This sequence joins TRBV30 and TRBJ1-1; the D gene TCRdb calls, TRBD1, cannot be checked with no DNA. The CDR3 consists of 14 residues. Germline V gene sequence: CDR1 GTSNPN, CDR2 SVGIG (reference sequence).

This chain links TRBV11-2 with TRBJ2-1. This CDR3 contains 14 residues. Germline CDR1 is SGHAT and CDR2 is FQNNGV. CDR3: CASSLVVNYNEQFF.

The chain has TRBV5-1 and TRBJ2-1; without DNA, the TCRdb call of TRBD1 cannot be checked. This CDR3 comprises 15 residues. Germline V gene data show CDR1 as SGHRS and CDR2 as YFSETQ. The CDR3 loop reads CASSEPPGHLSEQFF.

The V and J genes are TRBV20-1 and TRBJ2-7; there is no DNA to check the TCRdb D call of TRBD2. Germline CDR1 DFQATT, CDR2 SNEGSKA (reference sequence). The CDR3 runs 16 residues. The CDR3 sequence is CSARGTGTIPTYEQYF.

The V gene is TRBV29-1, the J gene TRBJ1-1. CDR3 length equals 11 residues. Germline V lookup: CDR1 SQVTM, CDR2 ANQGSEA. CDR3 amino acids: CSVRTDTEAFF. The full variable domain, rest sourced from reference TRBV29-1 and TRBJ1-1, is SAVISQKPSRDICQRGTSLTIQCQVDSQVTMMFWYRQQPGQSLTLIATANQGSEATYESGFVIDKFPISRPNLTFSTLTVSNMSPEDSSIYLCSVRTDTEAFFGQGTRLTVV.